The clone carrying this TCR beta chain is a singleton in its sample. Its target is not known. The sample originates from a study of T-cell memory formation after mild COVID-19. Study observations and caveats: Clones contracting over day 15 to 85 were CD4/CD8 balanced, with later expanders leaning CD4+.

TCRdb reprocessed the 5' RACE reads via MiXCR and lists one record per CDR3 protein. This sample yields around 340,000 distinct CDR3 sequences, of which around a sixth are seen a single time; around 20% belongs to the top ten. The TCR was taken from a man aged 18 to 35 who had mild COVID-19 (a few samples of this study predate the infection). Cell type and time point are not known. The specimen sequenced was PBMCs or a T cell subset sorted from them (not recorded which).

For the CDR3, the DNA is TGCAGCCATCTCGGGGCCCTTCAGGAGGGTGAGCAGTTCTTC. It encodes CSHLGALQEGEQFF. The V gene is TRBV29-1, the J gene TRBJ2-1, with a possible D match to TRBD2 (6 bases). CDR1 is SQVTM, CDR2 ANQGSEA, per germline. The ends were cut back, 8 bases at V and 9 bases at J, with 23 bases in the middle. The CDR3 consists of 14 residues.